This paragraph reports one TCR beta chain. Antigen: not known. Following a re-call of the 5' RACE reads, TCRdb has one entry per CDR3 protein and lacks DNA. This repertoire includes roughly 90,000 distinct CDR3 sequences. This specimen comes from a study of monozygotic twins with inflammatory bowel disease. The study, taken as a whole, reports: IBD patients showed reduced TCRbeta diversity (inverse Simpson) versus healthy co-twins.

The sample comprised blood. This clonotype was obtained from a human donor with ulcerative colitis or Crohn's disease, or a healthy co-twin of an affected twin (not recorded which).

CDR3 protein: CASSVGDTNQPQHF. J is TRBJ1-5 and V is TRBV9; TCRdb returns TRBD1, unconfirmable since there is no DNA. The germline V gene has CDR1 SGDLS and CDR2 YYNGEE. CDR3 length: 14 residues.